The source of this T cell receptor (beta chain) is a study of blood T cell repertoires in COVID-19. Study in general: Acute and convalescent COVID-19 specimens originated in the United States, Italy and Spain. PBMCs, B-cell-depleted T cells, or T cells were the source of the cDNA or gDNA that made up the material.

In the original processing: Quantification of nucleated cells was approximated via reference gene primer amplification. Measured with immunoSEQ multiplex PCR; TCRdb has only the in-frame clones, and not every one. D and trimming come from the DNA, and the V and J calls and clone size come from that table. The table lists about 180,000 clones, around 82% of them singletons, with around an eighth in the top ten. CDR3 length equals 14 residues. Germline-derived CDR1 and CDR2 are SGHRS and YFSETQ. The trim removed 2 bases at V and 5 bases at J, leaving 6 bases unmatched. This clonotype was obtained from a man younger than 35 with active or convalescent COVID-19. The chain uses TRBV5-1 and TRBJ2-7; 8 bases fit TRBD2. The source material was peripheral blood. The CDR3 DNA follows: TGCGCCAGCAGCTTAGCGGGAGTAGAACACGAGCAGTACTTC. Its translation is CASSLAGVEHEQYF.